This T cell receptor (beta chain) was recorded in a study of OX40 agonist ivuxolimab in advanced cancers. At the level of the study: The eligibility criteria allowed prior anti-PD-1, anti-PD-L1 or anti-CTLA-4 therapy, and about 40% had some.

V lost 9 bases, J lost 5 bases, and 8 bases stayed unmatched. This CDR3 has 14 amino acids. From germline, CDR1 is MDHEN and CDR2 SYDVKM. Produced via immunoSEQ multiplex PCR; TCRdb's table is partial and in-frame only. Altogether roughly 80,000 clones are present, around 86% being singletons, with the ten largest covering approximately 2%. This chain joins TRBV28 and TRBJ1-1; 11 nucleotides match TRBD1. Source: CD4+ or CD8+ T cells sorted from blood, taken in a trial of the OX40 agonist ivuxolimab. The clonotype originates from an adult with an advanced solid tumor such as melanoma, head and neck, liver or kidney cancer. CDR3 sequence (DNA): TGTGCCAGTCGGACAGGGGGCGGTTGGACTGAAGCTTTCTTT. Translation gives CASRTGGGWTEAFF.